A selection of T cell receptor beta chains follows, all from one sample in a study of blood T cell repertoires in COVID-19. Libraries were prepared by immunoSEQ multiplex PCR; TCRdb keeps only in-frame clonotypes and omits some of them. In the table there are nearly 250,000 clones, more than 75% of which are singletons. What was sequenced was peripheral blood. Source of these receptors: a woman aged 80 or over with COVID-19, enrolled during active disease. Both conserved end residues are part of each CDR3.

>11|TRBV6-4|TRBJ2-3
CASSDDGAQYF
>15|TRBV2|TRBJ2-4
CASSEEAGLKNIQYF
>15|TRBV3-1/TRBV3-2|TRBJ2-2
CASSRQRGNTGELFF
>19|TRBV30|TRBJ1-4
CAWRIVGDFGLSTNEKLFF
>14|TRBV11-1|TRBJ2-5
CASSLDGTEETQYF
>15|TRBV6-5|TRBJ2-3
CASRPDRTPLDTQYF
>14|TRBV7-2|TRBJ1-3
CASSFGVSGNTIYF
>14|TRBV5-1|TRBJ1-2
CASSLGRGSYGYTF
>16|TRBV3-1/TRBV3-2|TRBJ2-1
CASSQEMAGGRNEQFF
>16|TRBV11-2|TRBJ2-5
CASSLGSRTYKETQYF
>15|TRBV5-4|TRBJ2-5
CASSSRQGGQETQYF
>13|TRBV24-1|TRBJ1-2
CATSRGQTYGYTF
>14|TRBV5-6|TRBJ1-1
CASSFSHLLTEAFF
>13|TRBV15|TRBJ2-1
CATSRGPYNEQFF
>11|TRBV20-1|TRBJ1-5
CSAPTGSTQHF
>11|TRBV25-1|TRBJ1-2
CASSLFYGYTF
>14|TRBV7-3|TRBJ1-1
CASSPGGGGTEAFF
>9|TRBV6-4|TRBJ1-2
CASSDLRTF
>12|TRBV29-1|TRBJ1-1
CSVDKMNTEAFF
>14|TRBV7-2|TRBJ1-1
CASSLSRLSTEAFF
>14|TRBV6-5|TRBJ1-1
CASSYTQDNTEAFF
>13|TRBV28|TRBJ1-2
CASSIQGSYGYTF
>17|TRBV28|TRBJ1-1
CASSLTGQGRMNTEAFF
>12|TRBV7-9|TRBJ2-1
CASSRGENEQFF
>14|TRBV2|TRBJ2-2
CASGRQGGTGELFF
>15|TRBV7-2|TRBJ1-6
CASRSVGTGNSPLHF
>17|TRBV19|TRBJ1-5
CASSDPGTGKGNQPQHF
>14|TRBV11-2|TRBJ2-3
CASSLDRVTDTQYF
>12|TRBV11-1|TRBJ1-2
CASSAGPYGYTF
>15|TRBV7-3|TRBJ2-1
CASSSAGGPLYEQFF
>13|TRBV6-5|TRBJ1-1
CASSRGQGGRTFF
>19|TRBV19|TRBJ1-1
CASSPYSGGPKRMNTEAFF
>17|TRBV12-5|TRBJ2-7
CASGLGCSPVVTYEQYF
>13|TRBV5-6|TRBJ2-1
CASSRRFGNEQFF
>12|TRBV6-1|TRBJ1-1
CASSSGGFEAFF
>13|TRBV28|TRBJ1-2
CASSLRKGNGYTF
>15|TRBV28|TRBJ1-1
CASSSQGHLNTEAFF
>16|TRBV28|TRBJ1-5
CASSFLHRGENQPQHF
>12|TRBV7-9|TRBJ1-2
CASSISQGGYTF
>14|TRBV21-1|TRBJ2-2
CASSKAVREGELFF
>15|TRBV27|TRBJ1-6
CASSLGELNNSPLHF
>17|TRBV27|TRBJ2-1
CASSSGLAGVPYNEQFF
>13|TRBV7-2|TRBJ2-7
CASSAGQPYEQYF
>14|TRBV28|TRBJ1-2
CASSLSGGLYGYTF
>14|TRBV5-6|TRBJ1-4
CASSFRKSDEKLFF
>15|TRBV28|TRBJ1-2
CASSSLRGGLEGYTF
>16|TRBV19|TRBJ1-6
CASSPRDRAYNSPLHF
>14|TRBV19|TRBJ2-1
CASSMQGIYNEQFF
>15|TRBV29-1|TRBJ2-2
CSVVIGGGGTGELFF
>14|TRBV5-1|TRBJ2-1
CASSLSGGPNEQFF
>16|TRBV7-2|TRBJ2-1
CASSLMVAGGSNEQFF
>14|TRBV24-1|TRBJ2-5
CATSQAECQETQYF
>14|TRBV7-8|TRBJ1-1
CASSLATGFTEAFF
>12|TRBV5-4|TRBJ1-1
CASSSGTAEAFF
>14|TRBV2|TRBJ2-1
CASSVSRGVNEQFF
>16|TRBV28|TRBJ2-6
CASSLEGGSGANVLTF
>15|TRBV9|TRBJ2-7
CASGPTRGRRYEQYF